This section outlines one TCR beta chain sequence together with its context. The data were produced by immunoSEQ multiplex PCR, yet TCRdb's version contains in-frame clones alone and is incomplete. The sample holds some 71,000 clones, 84% seen once. The CDR3 spans 18 residues. Looked up from germline, CDR1 is SNHLY and CDR2 is FYNNEI. V was clipped by 6 bases and J by 1 base, with 24 bases between them. These data belong to a study of T cell responses to AZD1222 COVID-19 vaccine. Sample: peripheral blood, taken on day 0 of AZD1222 vaccination. This TCR came from an adult in good health. The chain employs TRBV2 and TRBJ1-1, with D hard to call. CDR3 coding DNA: TGTGCCAGCAGCTTTACCCCAGCACCCCCTAGGAAGAACACTGAAGCTTTCTTT. Its translation: CASSFTPAPPRKNTEAFF.